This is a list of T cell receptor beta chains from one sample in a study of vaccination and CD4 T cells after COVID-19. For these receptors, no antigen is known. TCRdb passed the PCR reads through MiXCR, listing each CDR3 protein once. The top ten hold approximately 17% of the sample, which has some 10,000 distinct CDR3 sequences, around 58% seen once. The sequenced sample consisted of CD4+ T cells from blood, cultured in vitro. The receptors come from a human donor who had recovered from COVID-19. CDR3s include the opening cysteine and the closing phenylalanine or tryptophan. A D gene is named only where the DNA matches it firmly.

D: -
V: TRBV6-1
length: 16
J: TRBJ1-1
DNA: TGTGCCAGCAGTGTCTACCGGGACTCCCCAACAGATGAAGCTTTCTTT
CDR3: CASSVYRDSPTDEAFF

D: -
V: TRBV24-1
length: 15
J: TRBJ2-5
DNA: TGTGCCACCAGTGATCGGGCCATCGTAGGGGAGACCCAGTACTTC
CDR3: CATSDRAIVGETQYF

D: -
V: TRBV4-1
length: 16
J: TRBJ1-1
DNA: TGCGCCAGCAGCTCTGCGGTCCCCCAACGGAACACTGAAGCTTTCTTT
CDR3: CASSSAVPQRNTEAFF

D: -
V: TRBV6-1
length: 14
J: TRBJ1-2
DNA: TGTGCCTCCCAACGGGCAGGGCCCAACTATGGCTACACCTTC
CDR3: CASQRAGPNYGYTF

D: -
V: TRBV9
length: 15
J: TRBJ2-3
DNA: TGTGCCAGCAGCCCTTTGGCCCAGGGGTGGGATACGCAGTATTTT
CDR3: CASSPLAQGWDTQYF

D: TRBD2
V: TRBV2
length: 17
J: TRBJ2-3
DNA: TGTGCCAGCAGTGCCGGGGGACTAGCGGGGGGCACAGATACGCAGTATTTT
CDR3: CASSAGGLAGGTDTQYF

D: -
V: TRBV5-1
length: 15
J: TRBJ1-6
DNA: TGCGCCAGCACCCGGGGAGTGGGGATTAATTCACCCCTCCACTTT
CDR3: CASTRGVGINSPLHF

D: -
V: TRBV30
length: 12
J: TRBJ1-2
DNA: TGTGCCTGGATAGAGGGGCAATATGGCTACACCTTC
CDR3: CAWIEGQYGYTF

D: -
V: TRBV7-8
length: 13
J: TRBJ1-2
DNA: TGTGCCAGCAGATCTCAGGGAGGCGTGGGCTACACCTTC
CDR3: CASRSQGGVGYTF

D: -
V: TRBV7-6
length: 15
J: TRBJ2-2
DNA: TGTGCCAGCAGCAGACAGGGAGGCGGCACCGGGGAGCTGTTTTTT
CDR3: CASSRQGGGTGELFF